Listed below are T cell receptor beta chains from one sample, sequenced in a study of cytomegalovirus exposure and HLA in healthy donors. This table comes from immunoSEQ multiplex PCR, and its TCRdb copy is limited to in-frame clones, with some not included. The sample has about 200,000 clones, around four fifths seen once; the top ten hold over 0.65%. Sequencing was carried out using PBMCs. The source is a boy aged 2 to 10 in good health and CMV-seronegative. The CDR3 runs from the conserved cysteine through the conserved F or W. Fields, in order: J gene, CDR3 length, V gene, D gene, clone size, CDR3 DNA, CDR3 protein. D genes are given only for firm matches. Only part of the rows carry a size: once, few, many, or a class if the clone is expanded.

TRBJ2-7 14 TRBV6-5 . few TGTGCCAGCAGTTACTCTGGCAGGGACTACGAGCAGTACTTC CASSYSGRDYEQYF
TRBJ2-3 16 TRBV9 TRBD2 . TGTGCCAGCACTCTCGGACTAGCGGGAACCACAGATACGCAGTATTTT CASTLGLAGTTDTQYF
TRBJ2-7 11 TRBV12-5 . . TGTGCTAGTGGTTTGGGATACGAGCAGTACTTC CASGLGYEQYF
TRBJ1-2 13 TRBV5-4 . . TGTGCCAGCAGCTCATCAGGGGCTATGAGCTACACCTTC CASSSSGAMSYTF
TRBJ1-5 13 TRBV27 . once TGTGCCAGCAGTTGGGCAGGAAATCAGCCCCAGCATTTT CASSWAGNQPQHF
TRBJ1-2 15 TRBV27 TRBD1 . TGTGCCAGCAGTGCCCTGGACAGGATTAACTATGGCTACACCTTC CASSALDRINYGYTF
TRBJ2-3 16 TRBV10-1 . . TGCGCCAGCAGTGAGTCGGCGACTATACGCACAGATACGCAGTATTTT CASSESATIRTDTQYF
TRBJ2-5 14 TRBV10-3 . . TGTGCCATCAGTGATCCGGGACAACAAGAGACCCAGTACTTC CAISDPGQQETQYF
TRBJ1-4 14 TRBV5-1 . few TGCGCCAGCAGCTTGGAGGCAGCGAATGAAAAACTGTTTTTT CASSLEAANEKLFF
TRBJ1-3 16 TRBV18 . . TGTGCCAGCTCGCCTCAGGGGCAGAGCTCTGGAAACACCATATATTTT CASSPQGQSSGNTIYF
TRBJ1-2 12 TRBV30 . . TGTGCCTGGGGGGACGGGGGCTATGGCTACACCTTC CAWGDGGYGYTF
TRBJ1-1 14 TRBV27 . . TGTGCCAGCAGTTTTCTTGGGAGGGTCCATGAAGCCTTCTTT CASSFLGRVHEAFF
TRBJ2-1 11 TRBV20-1 . . TGCAGTGCTAGCGGGTCTAATGAGCAGTTCTTC CSASGSNEQFF
TRBJ2-7 13 TRBV15 TRBD1 . TGTGCCACCAGCAGGACAGGGTGGTACGAGCAGTACTTC CATSRTGWYEQYF
TRBJ1-1 12 TRBV6-1 . . TGTGCCAGCAGTGCAGAGGCCCCTGAAGCTTTCTTT CASSAEAPEAFF
TRBJ1-6 16 TRBV30 . . TGTGCCTGGAGCCCCTTTCGGACAGCTTATAATTCACCCCTCCACTTT CAWSPFRTAYNSPLHF
TRBJ1-2 15 TRBV6-6 . . TGTGCCAGCAGTTACGATCCAGGGGCAGGGTATGGCTACACCTTC CASSYDPGAGYGYTF
TRBJ1-1 16 TRBV19 TRBD1 . TGTGCCAGTAGTATTGAGGTCAGGGGGCCATGGACTGAAGCTTTCTTT CASSIEVRGPWTEAFF
TRBJ2-2 13 TRBV27 TRBD2 . TGTGCCAGCGCGGGGGTTAACACCGGGGAGCTGTTTTTT CASAGVNTGELFF
TRBJ2-2 17 TRBV11-2 TRBD2 . TGTGCCAGCAGCTCGGGACTAGCGGGGAGGATAGCCGGGGAGCTGTTTTTT CASSSGLAGRIAGELFF
TRBJ1-1 15 TRBV19 TRBD1 . TGTGCCAGTACCCCGATTAGGACAGGGAACACTGAAGCTTTCTTT CASTPIRTGNTEAFF
TRBJ2-1 15 TRBV7-2 TRBD2 . TGTGCCAGCAGCTACACTAGCGGAGGAGAGAATGAGCAGTTCTTC CASSYTSGGENEQFF